This T cell receptor (beta chain) comes out of a study of blood T cell repertoires in COVID-19. Study overall: Some COVID-19 samples were acute and others convalescent; all came from the United States, Italy and Spain. T cells, B-cell-depleted T cells, or PBMCs provided the cDNA or gDNA that served as material.

This clone occurred a few times. Per the authors' pipeline: Amplification with reference gene primers provided the estimates of nucleated cell counts. Here immunoSEQ multiplex PCR was the method, and the copy in TCRdb shows in-frame clones only, minus some. For V, J and clone size, that table is used; D and trimming come from the DNA. The sample has fewer than 150,000 clones; approximately 80% are singletons. CDR1 is SGHRS and CDR2 is YFSETQ in the germline V gene. The CDR3 is made up of 14 amino acids. V shed 2 bases and J 5 bases; nucleotides not matched to a gene: 5. The source material was peripheral blood. The rearrangement uses TRBV5-1 and TRBJ1-1, with 8 bases matching TRBD1. The clonotype originates from a human donor in a cohort sampled during active COVID-19. The CDR3 loop is CASSFGQGRTEAFF. Written as DNA, the CDR3 is TGCGCCAGCAGCTTCGGACAGGGAAGAACTGAAGCTTTCTTT.